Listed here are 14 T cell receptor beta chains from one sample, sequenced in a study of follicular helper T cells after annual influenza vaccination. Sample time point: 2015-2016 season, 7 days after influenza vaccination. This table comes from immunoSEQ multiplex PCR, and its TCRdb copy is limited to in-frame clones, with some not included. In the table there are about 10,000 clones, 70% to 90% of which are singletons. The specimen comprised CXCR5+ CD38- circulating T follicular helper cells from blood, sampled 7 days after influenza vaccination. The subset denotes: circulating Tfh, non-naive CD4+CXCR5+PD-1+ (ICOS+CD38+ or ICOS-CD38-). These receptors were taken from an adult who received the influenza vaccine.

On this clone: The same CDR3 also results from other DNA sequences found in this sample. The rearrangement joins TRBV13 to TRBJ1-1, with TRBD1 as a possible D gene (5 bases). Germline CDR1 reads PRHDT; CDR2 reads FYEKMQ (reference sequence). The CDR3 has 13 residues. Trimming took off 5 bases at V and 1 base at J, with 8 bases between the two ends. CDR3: CASSLDRNTEAFF. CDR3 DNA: TGTGCCAGCAGCCTAGACAGGAACACTGAAGCTTTCTTT. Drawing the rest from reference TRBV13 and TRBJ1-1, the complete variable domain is AAGVIQSPRHLIKEKRETATLKCYPIPRHDTVYWYQQGPGQDPQFLISFYEKMQSDKGSIPDRFSAQQFSDYHSELNMSSLELGDSALYFCASSLDRNTEAFFGQGTRLTVV.

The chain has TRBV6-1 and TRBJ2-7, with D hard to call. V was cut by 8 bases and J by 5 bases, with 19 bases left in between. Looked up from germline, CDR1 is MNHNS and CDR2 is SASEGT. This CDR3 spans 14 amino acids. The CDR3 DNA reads TGTGCCAGCTACAACCTCTGGAGTAGAAACGAGCAGTACTTC. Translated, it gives CASYNLWSRNEQYF.

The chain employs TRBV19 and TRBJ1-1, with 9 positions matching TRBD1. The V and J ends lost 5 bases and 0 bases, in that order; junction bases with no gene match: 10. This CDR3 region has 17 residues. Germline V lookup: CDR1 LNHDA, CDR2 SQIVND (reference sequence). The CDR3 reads CASSSGTGKALNTEAFF. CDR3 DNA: TGTGCCAGTAGTTCCGGGACAGGGAAGGCCTTGAACACTGAAGCTTTCTTT.

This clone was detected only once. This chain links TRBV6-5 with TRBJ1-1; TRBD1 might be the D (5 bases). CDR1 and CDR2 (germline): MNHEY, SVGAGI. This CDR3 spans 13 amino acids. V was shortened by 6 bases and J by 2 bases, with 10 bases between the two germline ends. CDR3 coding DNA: TGTGCCAGCAGGCAAGACAGCAACACTGAAGCTTTCTTT. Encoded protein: CASRQDSNTEAFF.

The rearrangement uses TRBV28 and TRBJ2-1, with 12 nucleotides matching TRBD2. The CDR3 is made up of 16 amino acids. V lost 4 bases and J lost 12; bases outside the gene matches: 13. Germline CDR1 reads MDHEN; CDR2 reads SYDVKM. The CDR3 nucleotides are TGTGCCAGCAGTTCAGTTTATGGACTAGCGGGGAGGTGGCAGTTCTTC. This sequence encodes CASSSVYGLAGRWQFF.

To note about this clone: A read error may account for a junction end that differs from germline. CDR3 protein: CASSQDRLWRGGGYTF. CDR3 coding DNA: TGTGCCAGCAGTCAAGATAGGTTATGGAGGGGAGGAGGCTACACCTTC. The chain joins TRBV14 to TRBJ1-2, with D possibly matching TRBD1 (5 bases). CDR3 length equals 16 residues. Germline V gives CDR1 SGHDN, CDR2 FVKESK.

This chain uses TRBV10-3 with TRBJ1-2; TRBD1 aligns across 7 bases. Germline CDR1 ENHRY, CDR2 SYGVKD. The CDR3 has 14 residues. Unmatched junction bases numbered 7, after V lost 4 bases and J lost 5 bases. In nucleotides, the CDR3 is TGTGCCATCAGTGCGACAGGGCAAGTTTATGGCTACACCTTC. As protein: CAISATGQVYGYTF.

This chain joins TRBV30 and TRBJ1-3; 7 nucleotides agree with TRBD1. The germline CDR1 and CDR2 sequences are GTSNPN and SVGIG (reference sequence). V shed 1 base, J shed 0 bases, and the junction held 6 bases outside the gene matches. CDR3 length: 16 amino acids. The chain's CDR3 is CAWSALPGGSGNTIYF. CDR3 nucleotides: TGTGCCTGGAGTGCGTTACCAGGGGGCTCTGGAAACACCATATATTTT.

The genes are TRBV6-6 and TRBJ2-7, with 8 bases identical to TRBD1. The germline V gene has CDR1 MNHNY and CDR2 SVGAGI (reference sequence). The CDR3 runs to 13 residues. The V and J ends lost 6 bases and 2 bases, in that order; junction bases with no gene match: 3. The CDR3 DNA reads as TGTGCCAGCAGCATGACAGGGGCCTACGAGCAGTACTTC. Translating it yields CASSMTGAYEQYF.

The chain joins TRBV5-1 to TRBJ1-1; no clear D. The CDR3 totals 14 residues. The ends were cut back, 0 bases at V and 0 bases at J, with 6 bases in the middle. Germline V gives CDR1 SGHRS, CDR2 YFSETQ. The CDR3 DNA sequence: TGCGCCAGCAGCTTGGACGTCATGAACACTGAAGCTTTCTTT. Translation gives CASSLDVMNTEAFF. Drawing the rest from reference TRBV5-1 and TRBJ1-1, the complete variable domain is KAGVTQTPRYLIKTRGQQVTLSCSPISGHRSVSWYQQTPGQGLQFLFEYFSETQRNKGNFPGRFSGRQFSNSRSEMNVSTLELGDSALYLCASSLDVMNTEAFFGQGTRLTVV.

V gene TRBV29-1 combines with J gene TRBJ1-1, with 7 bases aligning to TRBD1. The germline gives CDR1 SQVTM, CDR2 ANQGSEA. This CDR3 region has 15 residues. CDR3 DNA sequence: TGCAGTGGGGTCCGGACAGGTACCTTAGACACTGAAGCTTTCTTT. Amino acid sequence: CSGVRTGTLDTEAFF.

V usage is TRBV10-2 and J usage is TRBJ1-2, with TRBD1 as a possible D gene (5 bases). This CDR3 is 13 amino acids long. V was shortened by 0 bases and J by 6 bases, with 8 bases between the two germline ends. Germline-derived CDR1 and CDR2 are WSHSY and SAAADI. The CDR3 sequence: CASSESEGDGYTF. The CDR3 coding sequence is TGCGCCAGCAGTGAGTCCGAAGGGGATGGCTACACCTTC.

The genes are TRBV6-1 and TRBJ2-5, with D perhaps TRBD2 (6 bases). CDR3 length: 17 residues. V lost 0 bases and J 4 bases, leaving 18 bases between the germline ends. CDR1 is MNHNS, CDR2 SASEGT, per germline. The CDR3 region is CASSEASVGEVGETQYF. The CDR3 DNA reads TGTGCCAGCAGTGAAGCCTCAGTTGGGGAGGTCGGAGAGACCCAGTACTTC.

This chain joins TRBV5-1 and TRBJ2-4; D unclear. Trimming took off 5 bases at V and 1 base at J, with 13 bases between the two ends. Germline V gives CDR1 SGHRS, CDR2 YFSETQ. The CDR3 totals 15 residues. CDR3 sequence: CASSHDSLAKNIQYF. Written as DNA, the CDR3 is TGCGCCAGCAGTCACGACTCCCTCGCCAAAAACATTCAGTACTTC.